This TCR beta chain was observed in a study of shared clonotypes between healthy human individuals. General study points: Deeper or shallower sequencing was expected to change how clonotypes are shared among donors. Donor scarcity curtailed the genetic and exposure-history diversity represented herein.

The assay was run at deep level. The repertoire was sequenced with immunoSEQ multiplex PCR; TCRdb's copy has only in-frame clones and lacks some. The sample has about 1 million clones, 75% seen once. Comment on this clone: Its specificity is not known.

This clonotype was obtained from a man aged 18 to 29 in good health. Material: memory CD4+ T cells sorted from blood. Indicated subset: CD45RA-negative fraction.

Here the CDR3 reads CASSERTGRDEQYF. The CDR3 DNA is TGTGCCAGCAGTGAGCGGACAGGGCGGGACGAGCAGTACTTC. This chain uses TRBV6-1 with TRBJ2-7, with 8 bases fitting TRBD1. Germline V CDR1 and CDR2: MNHNS, SASEGT. This CDR3 has 14 amino acids. Trimming removed 3 bases from V and 5 bases from J; junction bases left unmatched: 6.